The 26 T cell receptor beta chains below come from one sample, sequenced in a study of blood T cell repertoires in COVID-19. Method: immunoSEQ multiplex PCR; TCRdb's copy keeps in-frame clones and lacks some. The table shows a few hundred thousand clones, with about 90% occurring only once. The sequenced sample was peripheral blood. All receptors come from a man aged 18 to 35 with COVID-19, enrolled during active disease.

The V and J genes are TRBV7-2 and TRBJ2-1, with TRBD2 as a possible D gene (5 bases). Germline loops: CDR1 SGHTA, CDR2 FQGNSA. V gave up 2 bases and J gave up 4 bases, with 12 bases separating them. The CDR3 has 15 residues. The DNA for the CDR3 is TGTGCCAGCAGCTTATCGCGGGCTCTGTACAATGAGCAGTTCTTC. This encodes CASSLSRALYNEQFF.

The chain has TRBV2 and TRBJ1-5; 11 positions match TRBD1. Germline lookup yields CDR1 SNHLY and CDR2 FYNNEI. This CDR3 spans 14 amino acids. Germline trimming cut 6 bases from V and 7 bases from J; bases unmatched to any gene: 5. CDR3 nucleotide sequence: TGTGCCAGCAGGGGGGACAGGGGGAACCAGCCCCAGCATTTT. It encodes CASRGDRGNQPQHF.

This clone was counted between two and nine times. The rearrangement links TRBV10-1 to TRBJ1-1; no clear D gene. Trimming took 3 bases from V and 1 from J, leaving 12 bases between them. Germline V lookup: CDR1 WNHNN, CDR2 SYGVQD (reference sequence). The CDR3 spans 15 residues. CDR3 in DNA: TGCGCCAGCAGTGACCGGGGAGCCGGGAACACTGAAGCTTTCTTT. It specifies CASSDRGAGNTEAFF.

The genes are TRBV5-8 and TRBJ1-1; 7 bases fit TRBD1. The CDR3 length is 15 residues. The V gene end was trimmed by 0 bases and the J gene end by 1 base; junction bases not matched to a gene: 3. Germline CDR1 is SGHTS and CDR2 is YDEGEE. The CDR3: CASSLGTGPNTEAFF. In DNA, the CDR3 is TGTGCCAGCAGCTTGGGGACAGGACCGAACACTGAAGCTTTCTTT.

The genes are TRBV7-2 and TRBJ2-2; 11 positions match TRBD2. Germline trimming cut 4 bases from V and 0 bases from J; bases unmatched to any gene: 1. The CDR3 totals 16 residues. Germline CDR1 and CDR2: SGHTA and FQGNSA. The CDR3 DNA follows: TGTGCCAGCAGCTCGACTAGCGGGGCGAACACCGGGGAGCTGTTTTTT. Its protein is CASSSTSGANTGELFF.

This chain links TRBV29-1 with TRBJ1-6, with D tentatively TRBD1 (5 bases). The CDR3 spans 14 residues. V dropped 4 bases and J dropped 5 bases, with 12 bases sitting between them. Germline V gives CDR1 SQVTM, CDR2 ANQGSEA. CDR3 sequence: CSVGMGGDNSPLHF. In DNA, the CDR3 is TGCAGCGTTGGAATGGGGGGAGATAATTCACCCCTCCACTTT.

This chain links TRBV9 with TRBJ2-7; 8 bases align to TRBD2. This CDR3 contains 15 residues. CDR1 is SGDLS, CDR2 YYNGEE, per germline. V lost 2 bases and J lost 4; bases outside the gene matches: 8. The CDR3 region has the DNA TGTGCCAGCAGCGTCGGGCGGGGGGACCTATACGAGCAGTACTTC. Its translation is CASSVGRGDLYEQYF. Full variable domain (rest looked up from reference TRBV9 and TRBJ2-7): DSGVTQTPKHLITATGQRVTLRCSPRSGDLSVYWYQQSLDQGLQFLIQYYNGEERAKGNILERFSAQQFPDLHSELNLSSLELGDSALYFCASSVGRGDLYEQYFGPGTRLTVT.

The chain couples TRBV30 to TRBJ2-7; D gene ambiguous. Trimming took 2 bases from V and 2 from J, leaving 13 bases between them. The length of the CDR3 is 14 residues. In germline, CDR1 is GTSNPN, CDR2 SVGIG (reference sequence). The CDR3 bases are TGTGCCTGGAGTTCGGCAGGTGCAACCTACGAGCAGTACTTC. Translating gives CAWSSAGATYEQYF.

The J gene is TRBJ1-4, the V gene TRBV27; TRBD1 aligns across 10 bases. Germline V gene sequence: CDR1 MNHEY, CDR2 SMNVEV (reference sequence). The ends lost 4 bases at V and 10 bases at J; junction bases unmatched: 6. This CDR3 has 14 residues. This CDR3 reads CASSSGTGVRKLFF. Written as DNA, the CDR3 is TGTGCCAGCAGTTCCGGGACAGGGGTGCGAAAACTGTTTTTT.

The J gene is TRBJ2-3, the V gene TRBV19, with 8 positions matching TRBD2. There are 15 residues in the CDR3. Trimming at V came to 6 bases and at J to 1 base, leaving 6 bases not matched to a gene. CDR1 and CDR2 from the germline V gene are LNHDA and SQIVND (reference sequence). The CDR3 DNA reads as TGTGCCAGTAGGCAGGGGACTAGGGGCACAGATACGCAGTATTTT. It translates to CASRQGTRGTDTQYF.

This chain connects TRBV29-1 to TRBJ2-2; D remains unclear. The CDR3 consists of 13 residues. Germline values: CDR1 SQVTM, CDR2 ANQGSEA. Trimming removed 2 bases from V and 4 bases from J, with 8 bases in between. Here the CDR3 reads CSVELQVTGELFF. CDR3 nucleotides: TGCAGCGTTGAATTACAAGTCACCGGGGAGCTGTTTTTT.

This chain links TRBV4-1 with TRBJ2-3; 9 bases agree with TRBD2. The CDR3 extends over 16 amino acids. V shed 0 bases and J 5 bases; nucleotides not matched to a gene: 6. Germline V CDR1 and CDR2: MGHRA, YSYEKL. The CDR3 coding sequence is TGCGCCAGCAGCCAAGATCTGGCGGGGGGGAGAGATACGCAGTATTTT. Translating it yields CASSQDLAGGRDTQYF.

For the CDR3, the DNA is TGTGCCAGCAGAGGGGGAAACCAAGAAAAACTGTTTTTT. It specifies CASRGGNQEKLFF. The V and J genes are TRBV6-5 and TRBJ1-4, with D tentatively TRBD1 (6 bases). V was clipped by 6 bases and J by 8 bases, with 13 bases between them. Germline V gives CDR1 MNHEY, CDR2 SVGAGI. The CDR3 contains 13 residues.

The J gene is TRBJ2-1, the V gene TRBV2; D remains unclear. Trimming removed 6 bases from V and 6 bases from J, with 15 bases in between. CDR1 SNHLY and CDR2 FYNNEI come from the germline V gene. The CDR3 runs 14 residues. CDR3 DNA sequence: TGTGCCAGCAGCCCCCTCCTAGGCGGCAATGAGCAGTTCTTC. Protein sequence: CASSPLLGGNEQFF.

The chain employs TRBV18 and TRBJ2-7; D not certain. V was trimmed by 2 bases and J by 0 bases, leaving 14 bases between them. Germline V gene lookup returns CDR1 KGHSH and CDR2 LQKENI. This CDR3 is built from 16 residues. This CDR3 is CASSPESGPVSYEQYF. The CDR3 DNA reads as TGTGCCAGCTCACCAGAATCGGGTCCAGTCTCCTACGAGCAGTACTTC. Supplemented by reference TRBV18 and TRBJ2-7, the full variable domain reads NAGVMQNPRHLVRRRGQEARLRCSPMKGHSHVYWYRQLPEEGLKFMVYLQKENIIDESGMPKERFSAEFPKEGPSILRIQQVVRGDSAAYFCASSPESGPVSYEQYFGPGTRLTVT.

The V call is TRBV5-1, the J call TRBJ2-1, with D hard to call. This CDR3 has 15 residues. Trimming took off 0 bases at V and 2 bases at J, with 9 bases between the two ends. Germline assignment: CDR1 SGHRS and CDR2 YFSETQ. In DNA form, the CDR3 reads TGCGCCAGCAGCTTGGTGGCGGCCCCCTACAATGAGCAGTTCTTC. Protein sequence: CASSLVAAPYNEQFF. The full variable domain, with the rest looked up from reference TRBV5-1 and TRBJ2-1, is KAGVTQTPRYLIKTRGQQVTLSCSPISGHRSVSWYQQTPGQGLQFLFEYFSETQRNKGNFPGRFSGRQFSNSRSEMNVSTLELGDSALYLCASSLVAAPYNEQFFGPGTRLTVL.

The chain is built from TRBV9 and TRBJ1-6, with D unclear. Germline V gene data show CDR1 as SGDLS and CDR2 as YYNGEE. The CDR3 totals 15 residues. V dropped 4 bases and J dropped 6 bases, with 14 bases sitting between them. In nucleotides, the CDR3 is TGTGCCAGCAGCCTAGACGGTCTGATTAATTCACCCCTCCACTTT. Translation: CASSLDGLINSPLHF.

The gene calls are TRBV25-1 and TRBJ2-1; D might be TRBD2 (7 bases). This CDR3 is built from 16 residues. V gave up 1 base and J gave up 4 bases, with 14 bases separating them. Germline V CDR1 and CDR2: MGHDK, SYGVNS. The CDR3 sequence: CASSESGGGPYNEQFF. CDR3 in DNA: TGTGCCAGCAGTGAATCGGGCGGGGGCCCATACAATGAGCAGTTCTTC.

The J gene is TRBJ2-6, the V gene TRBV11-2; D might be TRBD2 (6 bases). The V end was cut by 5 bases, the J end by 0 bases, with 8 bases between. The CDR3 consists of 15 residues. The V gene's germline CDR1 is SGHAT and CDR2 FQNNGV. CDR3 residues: CASSRRGSGANVLTF. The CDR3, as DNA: TGTGCCAGCAGCCGGAGGGGCTCTGGGGCCAACGTCCTGACTTTC.

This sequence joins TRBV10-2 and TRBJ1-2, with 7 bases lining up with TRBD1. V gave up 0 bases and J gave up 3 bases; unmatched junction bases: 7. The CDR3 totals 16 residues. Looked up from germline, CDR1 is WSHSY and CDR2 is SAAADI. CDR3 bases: TGCGCCAGCAGTGAGTCGGGCACAGGGGAAGACTATGGCTACACCTTC. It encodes CASSESGTGEDYGYTF.

The CDR3 sequence is CASSVTGGFSYEQYF. The CDR3 DNA follows: TGTGCCAGCAGCGTAACAGGGGGCTTCTCCTACGAGCAGTACTTC. V and J are TRBV9 and TRBJ2-7, with TRBD1 identical over 9 bases. V dropped 1 base and J dropped 0; count of bases not matched to a gene: 2. The CDR3 spans 15 residues. Germline V CDR1 and CDR2: SGDLS, YYNGEE.

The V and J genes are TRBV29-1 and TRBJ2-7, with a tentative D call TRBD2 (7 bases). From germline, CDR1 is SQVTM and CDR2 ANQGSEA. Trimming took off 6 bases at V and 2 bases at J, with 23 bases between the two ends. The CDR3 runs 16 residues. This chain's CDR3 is CSVTRASEGGPYEQYF. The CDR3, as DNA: TGCAGCGTGACCCGGGCCAGCGAGGGGGGGCCCTACGAGCAGTACTTC.

The CDR3 spells CASSLFGDSPSYEQYF. CDR3 DNA sequence: TGTGCCAGCAGCTTGTTCGGGGACTCTCCCTCGTACGAGCAGTACTTC. This sequence joins TRBV5-6 and TRBJ2-7; D possibly corresponds to TRBD2 (6 bases). Germline loops: CDR1 SGHDT, CDR2 YYEEEE. Between the trimmed V and J ends, which lost 1 base and 4 bases, there was a span of 18 bases. The CDR3 consists of 16 residues.

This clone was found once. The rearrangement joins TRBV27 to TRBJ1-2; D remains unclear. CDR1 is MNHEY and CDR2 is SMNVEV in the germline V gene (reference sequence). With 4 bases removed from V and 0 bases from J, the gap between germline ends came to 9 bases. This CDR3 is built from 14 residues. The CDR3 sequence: CASSYNYPNYGYTF. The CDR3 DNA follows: TGTGCCAGCAGTTATAACTATCCTAACTATGGCTACACCTTC.

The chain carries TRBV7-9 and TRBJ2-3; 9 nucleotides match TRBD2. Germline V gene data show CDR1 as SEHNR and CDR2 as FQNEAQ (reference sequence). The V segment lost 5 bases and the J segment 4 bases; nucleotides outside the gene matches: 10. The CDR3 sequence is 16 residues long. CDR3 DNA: TGTGCCAGCAGCCCCTCTAGCGGGATTGGAGCAGATACGCAGTATTTT. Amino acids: CASSPSSGIGADTQYF.

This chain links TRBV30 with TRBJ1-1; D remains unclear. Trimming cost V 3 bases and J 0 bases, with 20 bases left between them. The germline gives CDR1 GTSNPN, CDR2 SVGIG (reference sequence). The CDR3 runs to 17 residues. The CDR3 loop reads CAWSPLREGGMNTEAFF. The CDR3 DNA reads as TGTGCCTGGAGCCCCCTTAGGGAGGGCGGCATGAACACTGAAGCTTTCTTT.